The 2 T cell receptor beta chains in this list originate from one sample, sequenced in a study of T cell responses to AZD1222 COVID-19 vaccine. Only in-frame clones appear in the TCRdb table, and some are missing; sequencing was by immunoSEQ multiplex PCR. The sample includes fewer than 7,000 clones, around 87% of them seen just once. Sequencing was performed on peripheral blood, taken 28 days after the second AZD1222 dose. These receptors were taken from an adult who received the AZD1222 COVID-19 vaccine.

This clone has a single count. V usage is TRBV7-9 and J usage is TRBJ2-1; D not certain. Per germline, CDR1 SEHNR and CDR2 FQNEAQ (reference sequence). This CDR3 region has 11 residues. The germline V and J ends were trimmed by 7 bases and 10 bases, with 11 bases remaining between them. CDR3 DNA sequence: TGTGCCAGCACCTACGGCGGCGAGCAGTTCTTC. Protein: CASTYGGEQFF.

With respect to this clone: Different DNA sequences within this sample yield the same CDR3. This chain links TRBV10-3 with TRBJ2-1; D not resolved. CDR1 and CDR2 from the germline V gene are ENHRY and SYGVKD. V shed 5 bases and J shed 7 bases, with 6 bases lying between them. The CDR3 has 11 amino acids. The CDR3 protein is CAISLGNEQFF. The CDR3 nucleotides are TGTGCCATCAGTCTGGGGAATGAGCAGTTCTTC.